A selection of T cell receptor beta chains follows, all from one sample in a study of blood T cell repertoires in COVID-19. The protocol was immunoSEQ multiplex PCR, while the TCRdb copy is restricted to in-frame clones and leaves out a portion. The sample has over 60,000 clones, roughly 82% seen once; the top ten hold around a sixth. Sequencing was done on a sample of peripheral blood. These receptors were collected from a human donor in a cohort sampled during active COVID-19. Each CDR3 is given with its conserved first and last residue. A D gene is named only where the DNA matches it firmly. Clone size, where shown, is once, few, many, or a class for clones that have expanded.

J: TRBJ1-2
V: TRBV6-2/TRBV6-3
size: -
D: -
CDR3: CASSYPVHGYTF
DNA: TGTGCCAGCAGTTACCCGGTCCATGGCTACACCTTC

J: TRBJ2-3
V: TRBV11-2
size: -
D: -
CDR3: CASSPRGAASTDTQYF
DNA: TGTGCCAGCAGCCCGCGGGGAGCGGCTAGCACAGATACGCAGTATTTT

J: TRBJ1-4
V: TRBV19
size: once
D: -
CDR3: CASSIRGTENEKLFF
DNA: TGTGCCAGTAGTATACGCGGGACGGAGAATGAAAAACTGTTTTTT

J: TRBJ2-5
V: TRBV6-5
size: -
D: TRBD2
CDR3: CASSLGLFQETQYF
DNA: TGTGCCAGCAGTTTGGGACTATTCCAAGAGACCCAGTACTTC

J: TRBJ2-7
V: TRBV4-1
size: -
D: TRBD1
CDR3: CASSQVNWTGVGEQYF
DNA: TGCGCCAGCAGCCAAGTGAATTGGACAGGGGTAGGCGAGCAGTACTTC

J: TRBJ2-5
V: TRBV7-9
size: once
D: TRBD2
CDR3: CASSYQRSSGGETQYF
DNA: TGTGCCAGCAGCTACCAGCGGTCGAGCGGGGGAGAGACCCAGTACTTC

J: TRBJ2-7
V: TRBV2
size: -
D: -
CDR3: CASSGDSTQYF
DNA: TGTGCCAGCAGTGGTGACAGTACTCAGTACTTC

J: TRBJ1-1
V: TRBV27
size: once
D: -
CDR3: CASRRTANTEAFF
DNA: TGTGCCAGCAGACGAACAGCGAACACTGAAGCTTTCTTT

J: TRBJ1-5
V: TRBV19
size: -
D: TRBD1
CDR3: CASSNKGAGGNQPQHF
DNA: TGTGCCAGTAGTAATAAGGGGGCAGGTGGCAATCAGCCCCAGCATTTT

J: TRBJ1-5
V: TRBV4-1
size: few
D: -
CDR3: CASSQAEYSNQPQHF
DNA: TGCGCCAGCAGCCAGGCTGAATATAGCAATCAGCCCCAGCATTTT

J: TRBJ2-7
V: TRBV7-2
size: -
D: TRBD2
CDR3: CASSLYHWGWRGSSYEQYF
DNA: TGTGCCAGCAGCTTATATCATTGGGGCTGGCGGGGGAGCTCCTACGAGCAGTACTTC

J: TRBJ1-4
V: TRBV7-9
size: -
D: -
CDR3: CASSHPLEAAGEKLFF
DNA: TGTGCCAGCAGTCACCCTCTCGAAGCCGCGGGTGAAAAACTGTTTTTT

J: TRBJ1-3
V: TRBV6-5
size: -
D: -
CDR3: CASTTGYSGNTIYF
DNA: TGTGCCAGTACCACAGGTTATTCTGGAAACACCATATATTTT

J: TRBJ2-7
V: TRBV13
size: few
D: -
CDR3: CASSPAEGYEQYF
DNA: TGTGCCAGCAGCCCAGCGGAAGGCTACGAGCAGTACTTC

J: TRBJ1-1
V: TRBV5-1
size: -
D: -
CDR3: CASSYGEAREQRAFF
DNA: TGCGCCAGCAGCTATGGAGAGGCCAGGGAACAACGGGCTTTCTTT

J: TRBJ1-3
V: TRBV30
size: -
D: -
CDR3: CASSKEYYGSGNTIYF
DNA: TGTGCCTCCAGCAAAGAATACTATGGCTCTGGAAACACCATATATTTT

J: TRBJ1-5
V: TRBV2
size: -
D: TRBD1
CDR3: CASSGAGGRGNQPQHF
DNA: TGTGCCAGCAGTGGGGCAGGGGGACGGGGCAATCAGCCCCAGCATTTT

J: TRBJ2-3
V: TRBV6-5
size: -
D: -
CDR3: CASSQRGTDTQYF
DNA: TGTGCCAGCAGCCAGCGGGGCACAGATACGCAGTATTTT

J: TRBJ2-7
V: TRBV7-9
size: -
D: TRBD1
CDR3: CASSSGTGGYEQYF
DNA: TGTGCCAGCAGCTCCGGGACAGGGGGCTACGAGCAGTACTTC

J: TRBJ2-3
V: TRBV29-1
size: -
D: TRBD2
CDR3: CSVAGGSTDTQYF
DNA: TGCAGCGTCGCCGGGGGGAGCACAGATACGCAGTATTTT

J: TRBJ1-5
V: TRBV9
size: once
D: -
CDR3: CASSPGVDQPQHF
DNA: TGTGCCAGCAGCCCGGGAGTTGATCAGCCCCAGCATTTT

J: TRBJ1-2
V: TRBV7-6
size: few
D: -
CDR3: CASSSRVGGGVHGYTF
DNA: TGTGCCAGCAGCTCGAGGGTTGGTGGAGGGGTCCACGGCTACACCTTC

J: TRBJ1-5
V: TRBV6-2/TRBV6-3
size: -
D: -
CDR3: CASSYSGGWGAQPQHF
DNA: TGTGCCAGCAGTTACTCGGGTGGATGGGGAGCTCAGCCCCAGCATTTT

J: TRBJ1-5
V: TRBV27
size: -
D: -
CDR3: CASSRTVSNQPQHF
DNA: TGTGCCAGCAGCCGGACAGTTAGCAATCAGCCCCAGCATTTT

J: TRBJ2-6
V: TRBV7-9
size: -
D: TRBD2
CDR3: CASSPPFGRVGSGANVLTF
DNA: TGTGCCAGCAGCCCCCCTTTTGGGAGGGTCGGGTCTGGGGCCAACGTCCTGACTTTC

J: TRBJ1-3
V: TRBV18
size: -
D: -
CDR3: CASSPPSHPGNTIYF
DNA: TGTGCCAGCTCACCACCGAGTCACCCGGGAAACACCATATATTTT

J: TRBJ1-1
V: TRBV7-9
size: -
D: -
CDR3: CASSPGQGSNTEAFF
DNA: TGTGCCAGCAGCCCAGGCCAGGGGTCGAACACTGAAGCTTTCTTT

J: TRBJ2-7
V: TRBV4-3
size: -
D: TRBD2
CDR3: CASSQGAGGREQYF
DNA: TGCGCCAGCAGCCAAGGGGCGGGAGGTCGGGAGCAGTACTTC

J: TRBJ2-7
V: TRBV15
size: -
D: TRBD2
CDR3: CATSSGGDNYEQYF
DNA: TGTGCCACCAGCAGCGGGGGGGATAACTACGAGCAGTACTTC

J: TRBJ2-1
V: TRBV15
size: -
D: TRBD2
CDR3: CATSFRGRGDHNEQFF
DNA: TGTGCCACCAGCTTTCGGGGGCGGGGGGACCACAATGAGCAGTTCTTC

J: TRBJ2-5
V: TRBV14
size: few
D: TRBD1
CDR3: CASSRWDRGGETQYF
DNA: TGTGCCAGCAGCCGATGGGACAGGGGGGGAGAGACCCAGTACTTC

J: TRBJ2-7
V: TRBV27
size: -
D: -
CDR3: CASSFGVEEGSREQYF
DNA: TGTGCCAGCAGTTTTGGGGTAGAGGAGGGGTCGCGCGAGCAGTACTTC

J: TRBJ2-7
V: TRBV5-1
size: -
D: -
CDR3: CASSLATGKIAAYEQYF
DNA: TGCGCCAGCAGCTTGGCCACGGGGAAGATAGCGGCCTACGAGCAGTACTTC

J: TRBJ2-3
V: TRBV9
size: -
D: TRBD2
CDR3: CASSRTSGGAAGDTQYF
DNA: TGTGCCAGCAGCAGGACTAGCGGGGGGGCGGCCGGAGATACGCAGTATTTT

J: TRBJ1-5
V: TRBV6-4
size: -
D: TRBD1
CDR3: CASMTGGSGVNQPQHF
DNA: TGTGCCAGCATGACAGGGGGCAGTGGGGTAAATCAGCCCCAGCATTTT

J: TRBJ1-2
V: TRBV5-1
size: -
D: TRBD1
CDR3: CASSPGTALGYTF
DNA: TGCGCCAGCAGTCCTGGGACAGCCCTTGGCTACACCTTC

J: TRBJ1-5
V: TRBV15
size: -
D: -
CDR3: CATSREAGGNQPQHF
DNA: TGTGCCACCAGCAGAGAGGCCGGGGGCAATCAGCCCCAGCATTTT

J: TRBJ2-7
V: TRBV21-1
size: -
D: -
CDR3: CASSTHRRGAPEQYF
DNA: TGTGCCAGCAGCACCCACAGGCGAGGAGCTCCCGAGCAGTACTTC

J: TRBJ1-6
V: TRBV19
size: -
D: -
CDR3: CASSFTNSPLHF
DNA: TGTGCCAGTAGTTTCACAAATTCACCCCTCCACTTT

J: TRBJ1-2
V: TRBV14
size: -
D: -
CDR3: CASSLRSGWGYTF
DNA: TGTGCCAGCAGCCTACGGTCCGGGTGGGGCTACACCTTC

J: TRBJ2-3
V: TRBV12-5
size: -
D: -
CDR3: CASGLPRWSDTQYF
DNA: TGTGCTAGTGGTTTGCCCCGGTGGAGCGATACGCAGTATTTT

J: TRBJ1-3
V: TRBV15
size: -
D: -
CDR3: CATSRDRQAVYSGNTIYF
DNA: TGTGCCACCAGCAGAGATCGACAGGCCGTTTACTCTGGAAACACCATATATTTT

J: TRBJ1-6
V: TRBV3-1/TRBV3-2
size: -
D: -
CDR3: CASSSLVSPLHF
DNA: TGTGCCAGCAGCTCCTTAGTCTCACCCCTCCACTTT

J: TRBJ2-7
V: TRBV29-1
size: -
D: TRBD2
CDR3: CSVKLAGGPYEQYF
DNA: TGCAGCGTTAAACTAGCGGGGGGGCCCTACGAGCAGTACTTC

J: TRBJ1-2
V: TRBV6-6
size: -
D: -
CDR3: CASSYSTVYGYTF
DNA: TGTGCCAGCAGTTACTCGACAGTTTATGGCTACACCTTC

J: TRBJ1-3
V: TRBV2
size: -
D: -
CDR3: CASTLVNTIYF
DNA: TGTGCCAGCACCCTTGTGAACACCATATATTTT

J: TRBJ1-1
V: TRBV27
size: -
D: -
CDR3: CASSLFGQTNTEAFF
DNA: TGTGCCAGCAGTTTATTTGGGCAGACGAACACTGAAGCTTTCTTT

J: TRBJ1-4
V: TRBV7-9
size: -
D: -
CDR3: CASSPPVEEKLFF
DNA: TGTGCCAGCAGCCCCCCCGTAGAGGAAAAACTGTTTTTT

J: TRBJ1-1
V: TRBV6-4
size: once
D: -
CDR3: CASSDPTLKDRPYTEAFF
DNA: TGTGCCAGCAGTGACCCCACTCTTAAAGACAGGCCTTACACTGAAGCTTTCTTT